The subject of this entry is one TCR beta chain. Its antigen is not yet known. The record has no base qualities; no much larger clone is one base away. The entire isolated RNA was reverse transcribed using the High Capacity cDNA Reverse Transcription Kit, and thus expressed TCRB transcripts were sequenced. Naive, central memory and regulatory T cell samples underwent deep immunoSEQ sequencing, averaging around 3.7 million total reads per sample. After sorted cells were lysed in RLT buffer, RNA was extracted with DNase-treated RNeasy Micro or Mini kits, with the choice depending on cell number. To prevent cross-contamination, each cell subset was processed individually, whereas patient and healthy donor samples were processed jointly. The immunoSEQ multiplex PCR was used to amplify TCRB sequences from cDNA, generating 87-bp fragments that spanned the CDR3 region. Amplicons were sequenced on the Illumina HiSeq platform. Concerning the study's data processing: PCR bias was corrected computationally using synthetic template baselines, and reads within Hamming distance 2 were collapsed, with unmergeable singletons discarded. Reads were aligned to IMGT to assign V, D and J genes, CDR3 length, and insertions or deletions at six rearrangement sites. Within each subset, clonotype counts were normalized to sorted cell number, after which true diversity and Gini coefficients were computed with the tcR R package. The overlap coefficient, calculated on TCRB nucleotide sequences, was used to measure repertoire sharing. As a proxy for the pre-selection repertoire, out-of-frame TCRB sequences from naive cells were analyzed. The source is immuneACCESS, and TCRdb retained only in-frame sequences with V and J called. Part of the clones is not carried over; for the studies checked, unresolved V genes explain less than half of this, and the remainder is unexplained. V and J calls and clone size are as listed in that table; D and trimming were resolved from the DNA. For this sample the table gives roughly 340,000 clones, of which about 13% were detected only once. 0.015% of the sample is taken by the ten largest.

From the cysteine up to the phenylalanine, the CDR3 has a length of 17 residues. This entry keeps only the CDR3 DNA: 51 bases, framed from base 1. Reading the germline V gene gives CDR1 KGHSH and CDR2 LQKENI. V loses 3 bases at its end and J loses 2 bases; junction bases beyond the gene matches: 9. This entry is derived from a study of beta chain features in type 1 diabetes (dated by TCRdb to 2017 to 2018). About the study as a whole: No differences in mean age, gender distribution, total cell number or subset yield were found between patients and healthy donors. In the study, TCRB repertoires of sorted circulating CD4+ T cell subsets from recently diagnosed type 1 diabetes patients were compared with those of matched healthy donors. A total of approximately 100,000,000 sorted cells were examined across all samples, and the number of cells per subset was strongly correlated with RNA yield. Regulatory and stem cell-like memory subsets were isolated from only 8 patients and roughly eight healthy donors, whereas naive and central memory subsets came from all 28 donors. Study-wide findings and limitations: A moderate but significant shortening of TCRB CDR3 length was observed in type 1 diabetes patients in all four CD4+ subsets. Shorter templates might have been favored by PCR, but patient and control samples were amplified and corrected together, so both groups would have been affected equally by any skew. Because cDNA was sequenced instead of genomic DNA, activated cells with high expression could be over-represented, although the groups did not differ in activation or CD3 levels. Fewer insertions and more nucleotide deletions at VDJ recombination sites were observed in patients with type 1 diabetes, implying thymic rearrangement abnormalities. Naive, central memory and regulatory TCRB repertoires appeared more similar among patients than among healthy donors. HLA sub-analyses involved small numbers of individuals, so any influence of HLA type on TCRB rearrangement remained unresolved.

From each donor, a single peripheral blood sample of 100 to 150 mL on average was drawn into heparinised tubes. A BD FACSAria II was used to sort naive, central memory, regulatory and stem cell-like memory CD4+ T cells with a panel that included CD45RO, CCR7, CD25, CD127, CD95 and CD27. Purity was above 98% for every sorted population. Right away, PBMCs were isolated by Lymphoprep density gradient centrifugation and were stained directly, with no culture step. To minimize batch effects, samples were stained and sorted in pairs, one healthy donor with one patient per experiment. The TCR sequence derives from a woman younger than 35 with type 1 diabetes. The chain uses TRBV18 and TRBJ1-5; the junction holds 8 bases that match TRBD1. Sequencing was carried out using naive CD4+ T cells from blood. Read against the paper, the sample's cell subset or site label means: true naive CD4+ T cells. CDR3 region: CASSPLTGERGNQPQHF. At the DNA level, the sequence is TGTGCCAGCTCACCTTTGACAGGGGAGAGAGGCAATCAGCCCCAGCATTTT.